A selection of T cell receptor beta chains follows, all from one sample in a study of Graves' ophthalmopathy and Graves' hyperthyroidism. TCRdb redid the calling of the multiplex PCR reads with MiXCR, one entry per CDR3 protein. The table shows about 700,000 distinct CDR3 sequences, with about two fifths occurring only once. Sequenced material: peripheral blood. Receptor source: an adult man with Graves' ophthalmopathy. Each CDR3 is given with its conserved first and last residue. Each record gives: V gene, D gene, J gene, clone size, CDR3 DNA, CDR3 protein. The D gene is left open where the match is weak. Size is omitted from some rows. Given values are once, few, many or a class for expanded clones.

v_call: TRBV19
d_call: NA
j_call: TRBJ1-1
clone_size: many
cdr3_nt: TGTGCCAGTAGTATTTCGGTGAACACTGAAGCTTTCTTT
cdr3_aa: CASSISVNTEAFF

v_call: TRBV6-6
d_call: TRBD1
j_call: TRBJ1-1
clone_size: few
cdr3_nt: TGTGCCAGCAGTTACTCCTCCGAGGGGGCGAACACTGAAGCTTTCTTT
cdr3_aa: CASSYSSEGANTEAFF

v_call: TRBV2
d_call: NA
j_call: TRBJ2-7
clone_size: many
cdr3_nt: TGTGCCAGCGCCGAGGGGGGAGCCATATTGGGCGAGCAGTACTTC
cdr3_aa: CASAEGGAILGEQYF

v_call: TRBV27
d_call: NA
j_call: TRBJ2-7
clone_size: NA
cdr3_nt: TGTGCCAGCAGTCCATCACCGAGCTCCTACGAGCAGTACTTC
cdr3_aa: CASSPSPSSYEQYF

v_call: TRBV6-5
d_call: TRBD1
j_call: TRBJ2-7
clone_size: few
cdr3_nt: TGTGCCAGCAGTTACTCGCAGGGGGCGGAGCAGTACTTC
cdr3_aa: CASSYSQGAEQYF

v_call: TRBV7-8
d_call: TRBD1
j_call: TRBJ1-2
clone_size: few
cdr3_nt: TGTGCCAGCAGCTCTACAATCCGGGACAGGGTTATCTTCTCTGGCTACACCTTC
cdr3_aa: CASSSTIRDRVIFSGYTF

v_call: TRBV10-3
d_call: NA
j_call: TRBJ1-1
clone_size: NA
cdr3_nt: TGTGCCAGCAACGACCTTGGTAGAACGGACAATATGAACACTGAAGCTTTCTTT
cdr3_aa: CASNDLGRTDNMNTEAFF

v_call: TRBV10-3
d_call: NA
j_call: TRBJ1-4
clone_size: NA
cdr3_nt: TGTGCCATCAGTGTTGGAGAAAAACTGTTTTTT
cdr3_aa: CAISVGEKLFF

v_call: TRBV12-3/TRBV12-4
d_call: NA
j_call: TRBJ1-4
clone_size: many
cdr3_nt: TGTGCCAGCAGCTTACGCGATGAAAAACTGTTTTTT
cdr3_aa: CASSLRDEKLFF

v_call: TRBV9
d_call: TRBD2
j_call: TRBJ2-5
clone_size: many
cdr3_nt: TGTGCCAGCAGCGTAGGCGGGGGAGGGGCCGAGACCCAGTACTTC
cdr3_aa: CASSVGGGGAETQYF

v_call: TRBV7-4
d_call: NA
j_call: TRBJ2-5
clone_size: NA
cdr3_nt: TGTGCCAGCAGCTTAGCCAGGATCTTC
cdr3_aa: CASSLARIF

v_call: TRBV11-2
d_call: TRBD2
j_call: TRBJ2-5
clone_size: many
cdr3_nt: TGTGCCAGCCGGAGGGTTAGCGGGGGCCAAGAGACCCAGTACTTC
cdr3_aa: CASRRVSGGQETQYF

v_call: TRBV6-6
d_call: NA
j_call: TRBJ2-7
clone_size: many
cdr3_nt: TGTGCCAGCCAAGGAGGTGATGGCAACGAGCAGTACTTC
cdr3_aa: CASQGGDGNEQYF

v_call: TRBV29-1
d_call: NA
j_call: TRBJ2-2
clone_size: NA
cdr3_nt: TGCAGCGTTGATACGGGGCGGAGCGGGGAGCTGTTTTTT
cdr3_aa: CSVDTGRSGELFF

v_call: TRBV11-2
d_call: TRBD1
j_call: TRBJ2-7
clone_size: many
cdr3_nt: TGTGCCAGCAGCCCGACGGACAGGACGGCGAACTTC
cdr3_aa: CASSPTDRTANF

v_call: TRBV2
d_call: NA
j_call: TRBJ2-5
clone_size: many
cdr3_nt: TGTGCCAGCAGGGCGGGTGGTTCGTACCAAGAGACCCAGTACTTC
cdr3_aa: CASRAGGSYQETQYF

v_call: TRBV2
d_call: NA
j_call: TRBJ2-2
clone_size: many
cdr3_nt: TGTGCCAGCCAACTAGATCGCGCCACCGGGGAGCTGTTTTTT
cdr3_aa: CASQLDRATGELFF

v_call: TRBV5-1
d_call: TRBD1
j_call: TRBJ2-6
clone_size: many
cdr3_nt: TGCGCCAGCAGCGGGGGACAGGCTGGGGCCAACGTCCTGACTTTC
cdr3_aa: CASSGGQAGANVLTF

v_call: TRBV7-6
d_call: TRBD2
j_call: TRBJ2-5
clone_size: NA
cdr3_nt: TGTGCCGGCAGCCCTTCAGGAGCGGGGGGCGAGGAGACCCAGTACTTC
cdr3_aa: CAGSPSGAGGEETQYF

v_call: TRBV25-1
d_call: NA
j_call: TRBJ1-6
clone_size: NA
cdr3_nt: TGTGCCAGCTTGGACCAGGGGCGGTATTCACCCCTCCACTTT
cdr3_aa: CASLDQGRYSPLHF

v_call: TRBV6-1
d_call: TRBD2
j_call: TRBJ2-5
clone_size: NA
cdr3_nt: TGTGCCAGCAGTGAAGCGTGGGCACTAGCGGGGACCCAAGAGACCCAGTACTTC
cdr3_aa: CASSEAWALAGTQETQYF

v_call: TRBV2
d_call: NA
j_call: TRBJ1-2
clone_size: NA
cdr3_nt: TGTGCCAGCAGCCAAGATAACAGGAAGGACTATGGCTACACCTTC
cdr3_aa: CASSQDNRKDYGYTF

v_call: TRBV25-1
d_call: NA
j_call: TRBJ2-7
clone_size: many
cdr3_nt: TGTGCCAGCGGTGGGGAGAACCTCCACGAGCAGTACTTC
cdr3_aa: CASGGENLHEQYF

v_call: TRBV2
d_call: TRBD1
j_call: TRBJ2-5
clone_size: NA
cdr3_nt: TGTGCCAGCAGTGCGGGGACAGACAAAGAGACCCAGTACTTC
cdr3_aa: CASSAGTDKETQYF

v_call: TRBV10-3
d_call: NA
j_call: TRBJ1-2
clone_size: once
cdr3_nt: TGTGCCATCAGGAGACGGACTAACTATGGCTACACCTTC
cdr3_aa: CAIRRRTNYGYTF

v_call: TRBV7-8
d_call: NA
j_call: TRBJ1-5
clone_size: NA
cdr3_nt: TGTGCCAGCAGCCAAGGACCGCCGACAGATAATCAGCCCCAGCATTTT
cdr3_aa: CASSQGPPTDNQPQHF

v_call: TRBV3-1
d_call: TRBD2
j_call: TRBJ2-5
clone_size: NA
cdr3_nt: TGTGCCAGCAGCCAAGAACGATACGGGGCTAGCGGGGGGGCCCTAGAGACCCAGTACTTC
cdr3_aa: CASSQERYGASGGALETQYF

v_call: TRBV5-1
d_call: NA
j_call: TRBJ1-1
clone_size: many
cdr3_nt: TGCGCCAGCAGTCAGGAGGGCCCCAACACTGAAGCTTTCTTT
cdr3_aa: CASSQEGPNTEAFF

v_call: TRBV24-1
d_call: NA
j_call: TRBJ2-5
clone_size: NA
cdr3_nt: TGTGCTGGGCCGACTGGGTTGTTGTCCCAGTACTTC
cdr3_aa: CAGPTGLLSQYF

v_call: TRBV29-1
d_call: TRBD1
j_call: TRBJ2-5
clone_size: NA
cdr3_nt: TGCAGCGTTACAGGGGGCGATGAGACCCAGTACTTC
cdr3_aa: CSVTGGDETQYF

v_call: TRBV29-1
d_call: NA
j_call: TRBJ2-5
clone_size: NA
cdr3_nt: TGCAGCTCCTGGACAGAACAAGAGACCCAGTACTTC
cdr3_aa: CSSWTEQETQYF

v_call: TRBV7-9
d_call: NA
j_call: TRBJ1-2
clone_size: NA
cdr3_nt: TGTGCCAGCAGCCCAGGGGACTACACCTTC
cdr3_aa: CASSPGDYTF

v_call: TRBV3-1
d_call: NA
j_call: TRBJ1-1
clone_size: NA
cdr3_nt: TGTGCCAGCAGCCAAGAAGCCTCCCTGGGGGCTTTCTTT
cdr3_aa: CASSQEASLGAFF

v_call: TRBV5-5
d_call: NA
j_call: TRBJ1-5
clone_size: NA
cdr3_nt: TGTGCCAGCAGCCAAGGAGCTTATAGCAATCAGCCCCAGCATTTT
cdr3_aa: CASSQGAYSNQPQHF

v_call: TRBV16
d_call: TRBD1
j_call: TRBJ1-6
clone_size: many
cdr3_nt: TGTGCCAGCAGCCCGACAGGGGCTCCCCTCCACTTT
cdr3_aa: CASSPTGAPLHF

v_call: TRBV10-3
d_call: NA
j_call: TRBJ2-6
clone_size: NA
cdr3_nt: TGTGCCATCAGTGGGTCCGAGGGGGCCAACGTCCTGACTTTC
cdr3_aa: CAISGSEGANVLTF

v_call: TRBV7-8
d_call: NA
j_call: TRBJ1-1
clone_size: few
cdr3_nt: TGTGCCAGCAGCCCCCGGGCCCTCTTCACTGAAGCTTTCTTT
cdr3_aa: CASSPRALFTEAFF

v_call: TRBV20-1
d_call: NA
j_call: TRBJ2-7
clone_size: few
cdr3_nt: TGCAGTGCTAGTTGGTTGGCTAGCGACTCCTACGAGCAGTACTTC
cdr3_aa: CSASWLASDSYEQYF

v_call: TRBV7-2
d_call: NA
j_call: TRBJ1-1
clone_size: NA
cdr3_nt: TGCGCCAGCAGGGATCGGGGGACGGTTGGACCTGGTACTGAAGCTTTCTTT
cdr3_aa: CASRDRGTVGPGTEAFF

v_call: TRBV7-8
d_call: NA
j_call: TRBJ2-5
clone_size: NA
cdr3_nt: TGTGCCAGCAGCTTAGCGGCTCCGGGGGCCCAGTACTTC
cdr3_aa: CASSLAAPGAQYF

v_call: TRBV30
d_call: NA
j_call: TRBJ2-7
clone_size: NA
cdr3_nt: TGTGCCTGGAGTCGGCCAGGGTTCTCCTACGAGCAGTACTTC
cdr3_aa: CAWSRPGFSYEQYF

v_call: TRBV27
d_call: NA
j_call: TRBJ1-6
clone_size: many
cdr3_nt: TGTGCCAGCACTCCTGGGCGGAACTTGAATTCACCCCTCCACTTT
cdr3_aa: CASTPGRNLNSPLHF

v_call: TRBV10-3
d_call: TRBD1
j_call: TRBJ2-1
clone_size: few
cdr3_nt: TGTGCCATCAGTGAAGGAACAGGGGGCGGTGAGCAGTTCTTC
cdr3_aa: CAISEGTGGGEQFF